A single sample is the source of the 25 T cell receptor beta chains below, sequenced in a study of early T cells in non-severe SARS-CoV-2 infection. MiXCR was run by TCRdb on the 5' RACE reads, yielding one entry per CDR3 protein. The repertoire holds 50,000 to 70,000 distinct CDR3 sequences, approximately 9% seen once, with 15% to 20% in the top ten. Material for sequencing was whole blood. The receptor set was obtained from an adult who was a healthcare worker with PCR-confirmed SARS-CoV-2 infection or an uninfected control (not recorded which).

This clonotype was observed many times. CDR3 loop: CATSDQGAYNEQFF. CDR3 in DNA: TGTGCCACCAGTGACCAGGGGGCCTACAATGAGCAGTTCTTC. The genes are TRBV24-1 and TRBJ2-1, with 7 nucleotides matching TRBD1. The length of the CDR3 is 14 residues. V was pared by 4 bases and J by 2 bases, with 1 base of the junction left unmatched. The V gene's germline CDR1 is KGHDR and CDR2 SFDVKD.

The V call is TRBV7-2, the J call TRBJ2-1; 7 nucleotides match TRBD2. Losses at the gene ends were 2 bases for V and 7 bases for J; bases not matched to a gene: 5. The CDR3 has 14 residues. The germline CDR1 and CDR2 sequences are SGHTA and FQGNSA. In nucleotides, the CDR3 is TGTGCCAGCAGCTTACGCCTAGCGGCTAATGAGCAGTTCTTC. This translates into CASSLRLAANEQFF.

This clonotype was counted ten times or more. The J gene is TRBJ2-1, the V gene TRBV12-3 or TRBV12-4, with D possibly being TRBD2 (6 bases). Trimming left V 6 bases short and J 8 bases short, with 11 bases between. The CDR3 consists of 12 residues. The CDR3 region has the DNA TGTGCCAGCAGAGCGACTAGTTATGAGCAGTTCTTC. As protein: CASRATSYEQFF.

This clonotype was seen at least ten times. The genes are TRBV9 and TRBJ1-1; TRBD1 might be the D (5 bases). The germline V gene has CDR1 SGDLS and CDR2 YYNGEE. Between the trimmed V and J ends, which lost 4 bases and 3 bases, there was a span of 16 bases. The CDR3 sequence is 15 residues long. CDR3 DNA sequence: TGTGCCAGCAGCCCCGGGACCCTGGGGGACACTGAAGCTTTCTTT. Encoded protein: CASSPGTLGDTEAFF. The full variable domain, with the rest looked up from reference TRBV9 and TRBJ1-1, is DSGVTQTPKHLITATGQRVTLRCSPRSGDLSVYWYQQSLDQGLQFLIQYYNGEERAKGNILERFSAQQFPDLHSELNLSSLELGDSALYFCASSPGTLGDTEAFFGQGTRLTVV.

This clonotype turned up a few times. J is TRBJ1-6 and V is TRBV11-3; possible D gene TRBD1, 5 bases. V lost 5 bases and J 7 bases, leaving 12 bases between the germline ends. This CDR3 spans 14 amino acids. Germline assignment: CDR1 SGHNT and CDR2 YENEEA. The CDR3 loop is CASSEDSRNSPLHF. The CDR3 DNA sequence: TGTGCCAGCAGCGAAGACAGCCGGAATTCACCCCTCCACTTT.

The CDR3 sequence: CASSGTGTGAEKLFF. CDR3 nucleotides: TGTGCCAGCAGCGGAACCGGGACAGGGGCCGAAAAACTGTTTTTT. The genes are TRBV5-6 and TRBJ1-4; 10 bases line up with TRBD1. CDR1 is SGHDT, CDR2 YYEEEE, per germline. The CDR3 extends over 15 amino acids. Trimming took 4 bases from V and 8 from J; bases not matched to a gene: 8.

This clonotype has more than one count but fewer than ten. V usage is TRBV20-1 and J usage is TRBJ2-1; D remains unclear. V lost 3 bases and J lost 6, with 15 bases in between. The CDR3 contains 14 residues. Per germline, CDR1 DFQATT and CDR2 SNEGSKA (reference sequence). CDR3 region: CSASKPPFFNEQFF. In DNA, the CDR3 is TGCAGTGCTAGTAAGCCGCCGTTTTTCAATGAGCAGTTCTTC.

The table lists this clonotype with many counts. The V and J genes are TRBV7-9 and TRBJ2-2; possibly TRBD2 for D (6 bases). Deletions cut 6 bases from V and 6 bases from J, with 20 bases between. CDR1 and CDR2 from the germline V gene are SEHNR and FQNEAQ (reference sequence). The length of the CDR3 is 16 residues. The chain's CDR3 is CASSLSGLGFPGELFF. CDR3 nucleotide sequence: TGTGCCAGCAGTCTTTCGGGACTGGGGTTCCCCGGGGAGCTGTTTTTT.

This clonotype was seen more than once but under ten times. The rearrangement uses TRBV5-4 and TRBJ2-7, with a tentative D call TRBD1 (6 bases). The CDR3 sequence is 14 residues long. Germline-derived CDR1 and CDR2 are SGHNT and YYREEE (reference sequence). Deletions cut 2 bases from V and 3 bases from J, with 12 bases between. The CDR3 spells CASSLGQPNYEQYF. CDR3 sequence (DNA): TGTGCCAGCAGCTTAGGACAGCCGAACTACGAGCAGTACTTC.

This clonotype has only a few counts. CDR3 in amino acids: CASSLALLAGTDTQYF. For the CDR3, the DNA is TGTGCCAGCAGCTTAGCGCTACTAGCGGGGACAGATACGCAGTATTTT. This chain connects TRBV7-2 to TRBJ2-3; 10 nucleotides agree with TRBD2. Germline values: CDR1 SGHTA, CDR2 FQGNSA. The CDR3 is 16 residues long. Trimming cost V 0 bases and J 3 bases; bases outside gene matches: 3.

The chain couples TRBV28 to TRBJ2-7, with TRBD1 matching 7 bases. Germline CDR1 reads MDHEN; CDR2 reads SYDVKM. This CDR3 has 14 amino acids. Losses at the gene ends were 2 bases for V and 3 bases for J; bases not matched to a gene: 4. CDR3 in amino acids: CASSLAQGYYEQYF. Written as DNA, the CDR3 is TGTGCCAGCAGTTTAGCACAGGGGTACTACGAGCAGTACTTC.

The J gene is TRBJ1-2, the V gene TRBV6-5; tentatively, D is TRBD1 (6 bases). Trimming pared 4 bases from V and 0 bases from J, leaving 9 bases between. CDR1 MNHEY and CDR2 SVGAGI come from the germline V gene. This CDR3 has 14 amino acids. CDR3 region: CASSFNRANYGYTF. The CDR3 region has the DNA TGTGCCAGCAGTTTCAACAGGGCTAACTATGGCTACACCTTC.

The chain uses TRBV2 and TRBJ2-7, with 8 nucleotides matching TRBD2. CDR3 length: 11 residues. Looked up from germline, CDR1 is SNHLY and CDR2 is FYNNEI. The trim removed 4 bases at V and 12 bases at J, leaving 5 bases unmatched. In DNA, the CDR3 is TGTGCCAGCAGTGTGAAGCGGGAGTCGTACTTC. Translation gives CASSVKRESYF.

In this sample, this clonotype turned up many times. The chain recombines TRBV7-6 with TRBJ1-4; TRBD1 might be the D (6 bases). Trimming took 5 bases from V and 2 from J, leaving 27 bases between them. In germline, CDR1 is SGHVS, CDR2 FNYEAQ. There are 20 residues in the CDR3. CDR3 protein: CASSRTPLGAAERTNEKLFF. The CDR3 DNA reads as TGTGCCAGCAGCCGGACTCCACTGGGGGCCGCCGAACGTACTAATGAAAAACTGTTTTTT.

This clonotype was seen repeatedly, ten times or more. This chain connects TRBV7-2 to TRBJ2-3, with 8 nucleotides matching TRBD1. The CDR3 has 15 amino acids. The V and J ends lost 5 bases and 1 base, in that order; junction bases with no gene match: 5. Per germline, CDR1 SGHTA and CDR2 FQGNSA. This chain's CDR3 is CASSTRQGRTDTQYF. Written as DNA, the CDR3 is TGTGCCAGCAGCACTCGACAGGGGCGCACAGATACGCAGTATTTT.

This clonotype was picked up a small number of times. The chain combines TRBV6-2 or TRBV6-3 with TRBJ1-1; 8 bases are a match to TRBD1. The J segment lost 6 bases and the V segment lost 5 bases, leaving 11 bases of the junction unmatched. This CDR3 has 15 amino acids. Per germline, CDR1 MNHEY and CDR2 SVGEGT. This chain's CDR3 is CASSHRGTGGAEAFF. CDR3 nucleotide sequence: TGTGCCAGCAGTCACAGAGGAACAGGGGGAGCTGAAGCTTTCTTT.

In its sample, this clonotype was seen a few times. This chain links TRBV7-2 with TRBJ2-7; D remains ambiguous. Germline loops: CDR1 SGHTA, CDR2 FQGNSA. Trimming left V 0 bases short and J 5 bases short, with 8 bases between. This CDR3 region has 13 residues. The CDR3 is CASSLANLHEQYF. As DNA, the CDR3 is TGTGCCAGCAGCTTAGCGAACCTCCACGAGCAGTACTTC.

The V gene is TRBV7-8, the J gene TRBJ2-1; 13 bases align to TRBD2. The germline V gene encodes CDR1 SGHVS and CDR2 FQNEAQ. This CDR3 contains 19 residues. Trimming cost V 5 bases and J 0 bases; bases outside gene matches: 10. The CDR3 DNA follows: TGTGCCAGCAGCCGTGGACTAGCGGGAGCAGTTCGCTCCTACAATGAGCAGTTCTTC. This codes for CASSRGLAGAVRSYNEQFF. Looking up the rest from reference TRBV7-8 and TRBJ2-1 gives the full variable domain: GAGVSQSPRYKVAKRGQDVALRCDPISGHVSLFWYQQALGQGPEFLTYFQNEAQLDKSGLPSDRFFAERPEGSVSTLKIQRTQQEDSAVYLCASSRGLAGAVRSYNEQFFGPGTRLTVL.

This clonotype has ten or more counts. In DNA form, the CDR3 reads TGTGCCAGCAGCTTAATTGGGACAGGGACATCGACTGAAGCTTTCTTT. This codes for CASSLIGTGTSTEAFF. V and J are TRBV7-8 and TRBJ1-1; 9 bases map to TRBD1. With 2 bases clipped from V and 5 bases from J, the junction kept 9 bases outside the gene matches. CDR3 size: 16 residues. Germline assignment: CDR1 SGHVS and CDR2 FQNEAQ.

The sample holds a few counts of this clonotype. In DNA, the CDR3 is TGTGCCAGCAGGGAGGGTTATCCCTACGAGCAGTACTTC. Amino acids: CASREGYPYEQYF. This sequence joins TRBV28 and TRBJ2-7, with D possibly TRBD2 on 6 matching bases. This CDR3 comprises 13 residues. Germline CDR1 is MDHEN and CDR2 is SYDVKM. Trimming cost V 6 bases and J 2 bases, with 11 bases left between them.

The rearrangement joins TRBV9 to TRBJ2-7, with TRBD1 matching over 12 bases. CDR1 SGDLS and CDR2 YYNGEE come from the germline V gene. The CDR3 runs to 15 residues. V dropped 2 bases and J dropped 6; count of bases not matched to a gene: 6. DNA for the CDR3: TGTGCCAGCAGCGTCGCCGGGACAGGGGGCGTCGAGCAGTACTTC. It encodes CASSVAGTGGVEQYF.

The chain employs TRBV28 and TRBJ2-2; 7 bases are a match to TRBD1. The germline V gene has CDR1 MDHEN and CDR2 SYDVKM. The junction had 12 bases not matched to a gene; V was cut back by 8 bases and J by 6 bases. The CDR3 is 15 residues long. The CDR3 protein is CASRPTGRTPGELFF. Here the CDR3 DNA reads TGTGCCAGCCGACCGACAGGGAGAACACCCGGGGAGCTGTTTTTT.

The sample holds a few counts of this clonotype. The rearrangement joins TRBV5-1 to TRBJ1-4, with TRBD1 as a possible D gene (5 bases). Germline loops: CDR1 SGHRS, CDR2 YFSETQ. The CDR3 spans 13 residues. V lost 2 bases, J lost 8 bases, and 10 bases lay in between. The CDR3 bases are TGCGCCAGCAGCTTCAGGGTGGACGAAAAACTGTTTTTT. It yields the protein CASSFRVDEKLFF. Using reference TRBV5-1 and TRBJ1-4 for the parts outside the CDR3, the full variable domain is KAGVTQTPRYLIKTRGQQVTLSCSPISGHRSVSWYQQTPGQGLQFLFEYFSETQRNKGNFPGRFSGRQFSNSRSEMNVSTLELGDSALYLCASSFRVDEKLFFGSGTQLSVL.

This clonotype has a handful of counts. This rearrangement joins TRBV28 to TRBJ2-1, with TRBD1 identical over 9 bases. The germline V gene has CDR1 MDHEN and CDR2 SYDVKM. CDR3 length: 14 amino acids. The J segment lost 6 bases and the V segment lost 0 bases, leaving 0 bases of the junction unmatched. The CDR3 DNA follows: TGTGCCAGCAGTTTATGGGACAGGGGCAATGAGCAGTTCTTC. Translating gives CASSLWDRGNEQFF.

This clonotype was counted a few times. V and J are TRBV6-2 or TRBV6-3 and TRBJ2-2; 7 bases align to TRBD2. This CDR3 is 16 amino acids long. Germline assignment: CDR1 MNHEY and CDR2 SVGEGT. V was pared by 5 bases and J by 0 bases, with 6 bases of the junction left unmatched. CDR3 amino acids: CASSTGLPSNTGELFF. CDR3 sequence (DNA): TGTGCCAGCAGTACGGGACTACCATCGAACACCGGGGAGCTGTTTTTT.